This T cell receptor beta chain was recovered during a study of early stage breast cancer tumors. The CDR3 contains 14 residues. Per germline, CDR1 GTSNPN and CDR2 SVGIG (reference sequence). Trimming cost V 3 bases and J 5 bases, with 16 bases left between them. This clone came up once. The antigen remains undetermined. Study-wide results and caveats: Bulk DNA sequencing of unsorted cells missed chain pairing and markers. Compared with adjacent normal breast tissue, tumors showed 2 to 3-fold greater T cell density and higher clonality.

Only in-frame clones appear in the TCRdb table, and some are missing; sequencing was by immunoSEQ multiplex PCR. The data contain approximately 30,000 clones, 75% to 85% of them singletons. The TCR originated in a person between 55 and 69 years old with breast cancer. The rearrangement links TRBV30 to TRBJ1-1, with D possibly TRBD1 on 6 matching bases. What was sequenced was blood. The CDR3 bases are TGTGCCTGGAGCTCCCGTAGGGGGGGGACTGAAGCTTTCTTT. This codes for CAWSSRRGGTEAFF. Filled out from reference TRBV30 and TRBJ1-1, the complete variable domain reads SQTIHQWPATLVQPVGSPLSLECTVEGTSNPNLYWYRQAAGRGLQLLFYSVGIGQISSEVPQNLSASRPQDRQFILSSKKLLLSDSGFYLCAWSSRRGGTEAFFGQGTRLTVV.